Listed below are T cell receptor beta chains from one sample, sequenced in a study of blood T cell repertoires in COVID-19. TCRdb's copy holds only in-frame clones and misses some; the assay was immunoSEQ multiplex PCR. The repertoire holds around 61,000 clones, about 81% seen once, with around 14% in the top ten. Sequenced sample: peripheral blood. The source is an elderly man with acute or convalescent COVID-19. CDR3s include the opening cysteine and the closing phenylalanine or tryptophan. The D gene is left open where the match is weak. Rows give clone size only sometimes, using once, few, many, or a class for an expanded clone.

clone size | J gene | V gene | D gene | CDR3 DNA | CDR3 protein
- | TRBJ2-2 | TRBV7-3 | TRBD2 | TGTGCCAGCAGTTCCAGCGGGAGGGACACCGGGGAGCTGTTTTTT | CASSSSGRDTGELFF
- | TRBJ1-2 | TRBV11-1 | - | TGTGCCAGCTCAGCGCCCGGCGGGGGCGTATATGGCTACACCTTC | CASSAPGGGVYGYTF
few | TRBJ2-5 | TRBV2 | TRBD2 | TGTGCCAGCGGAAAGCGGGGGTACCAAGAGACCCAGTACTTC | CASGKRGYQETQYF
- | TRBJ2-1 | TRBV7-3 | TRBD2 | TGTGCCAGCAGCTTTAGCGGGGGGGATTACAATGAGCAGTTCTTC | CASSFSGGDYNEQFF
once | TRBJ2-7 | TRBV5-1 | TRBD2 | TGCGCCAGCAGCCTGGCCGGAGGGACTAGCGGGGGAGGCGAGCAGTACTTC | CASSLAGGTSGGGEQYF
- | TRBJ2-5 | TRBV6-5 | - | TGTGCCAGCAGTTCAGGCGGGGAGACCCAGTACTTC | CASSSGGETQYF
- | TRBJ1-2 | TRBV7-3 | TRBD1 | TGTGCCAGCAGCTTAGCAGGGGGTTATGGCTACACCTTC | CASSLAGGYGYTF
- | TRBJ2-1 | TRBV7-9 | TRBD2 | TGTGCCAGCAGCACCAGACTAGCGGGGGACAATGAGCAGTTCTTC | CASSTRLAGDNEQFF
- | TRBJ2-6 | TRBV3-1/TRBV3-2 | - | TGTGCCAGCAGCCAAGTAGGGGCGGCTGGGGCCAACGTCCTGACTTTC | CASSQVGAAGANVLTF
- | TRBJ2-5 | TRBV5-6 | - | TGTGCCAGCAGCCCGTTCGGGGGACAAGAGACCCAGTACTTC | CASSPFGGQETQYF
- | TRBJ1-4 | TRBV5-1 | - | TGCGCCAGCAGCTTAGCGGGTTTGGCTAATGAAAAACTGTTTTTT | CASSLAGLANEKLFF
- | TRBJ1-1 | TRBV21-1 | - | TGTGCCAGCAGGGACAGGGGCGACCGCACGAACACTGAAGCTTTCTTT | CASRDRGDRTNTEAFF
- | TRBJ1-1 | TRBV5-1 | - | TGCGCCAGCAGCTTGAATTTATCTCCGAACACTGAAGCTTTCTTT | CASSLNLSPNTEAFF
- | TRBJ2-1 | TRBV6-6 | - | TGTGCCAGCAGTTACTCGAAACGGCGGGACTACAATGAGCAGTTCTTC | CASSYSKRRDYNEQFF
few | TRBJ1-2 | TRBV30 | - | TGTGCCTGGAGGTCTCTGGGGCCTGGCGGCTACACCTTC | CAWRSLGPGGYTF
- | TRBJ1-1 | TRBV15 | TRBD1 | TGTGCCACCAACACAGGGGGCACGTTTCGAGCTTTCTTT | CATNTGGTFRAFF
- | TRBJ2-3 | TRBV7-9 | - | TGTGCCAGCAGCTGGACAGCCACCCCCCCAGATACGCAGTATTTT | CASSWTATPPDTQYF
- | TRBJ1-1 | TRBV23-1 | - | TGCGCCAGCAGTCAATCGGGGGGGACCAACACTGAAGCTTTCTTT | CASSQSGGTNTEAFF
- | TRBJ2-7 | TRBV6-5 | - | TGTGCCAGCAGCGGCAGGGAGCAGTACTTC | CASSGREQYF
- | TRBJ2-7 | TRBV6-1 | - | TGTGCCAGCAGTGAAGGCGGGACCCCTCTGGAGCAGTACTTC | CASSEGGTPLEQYF
- | TRBJ2-5 | TRBV27 | TRBD1 | TGTGCCAGCAGTCTATCCAGGACAGGGAAAGAGACCCAGTACTTC | CASSLSRTGKETQYF
- | TRBJ2-2 | TRBV18 | - | TGTGCCAGCTCACCACCGACGGGCACCGGGGAGCTGTTTTTT | CASSPPTGTGELFF
- | TRBJ1-2 | TRBV6-5 | - | TGTGCCAGCACCCTGACACAGTCAGCCCCATATGGCTACACCTTC | CASTLTQSAPYGYTF
- | TRBJ2-2 | TRBV5-1 | TRBD2 | TGCGCCCCCAGCTTGGAGTTCGCGGGGGGGCAGGCGGCCGGGGAGCTGTTTTTT | CAPSLEFAGGQAAGELFF
once | TRBJ1-1 | TRBV3-1/TRBV3-2 | TRBD1 | TGTGCCAGCAGCCAACTGGGGACAGGGGCGATGAACACTGAAGCTTTCTTT | CASSQLGTGAMNTEAFF
once | TRBJ2-5 | TRBV7-6 | - | TGTGCCAGCAGCTCTCGGGAAGAGACCCAGTACTTC | CASSSREETQYF
- | TRBJ1-1 | TRBV2 | - | TGTGCCAGCAGAAACACAGAGAACACTGAAGCTTTCTTT | CASRNTENTEAFF
once | TRBJ2-1 | TRBV4-3 | - | TGCGCCAGCAGCCAAGCCCCCGGGGGACACAATGAGCAGTTCTTC | CASSQAPGGHNEQFF
- | TRBJ1-2 | TRBV6-6 | TRBD1 | TGTGCCAGCAGTACGCCTGGGACAGGGGAAGGAGGCTACACCTTC | CASSTPGTGEGGYTF
- | TRBJ1-2 | TRBV27 | TRBD1 | TGTGCCAGCAGGGGACAGGGGGACGGCTATGGCTACACCTTC | CASRGQGDGYGYTF
once | TRBJ1-5 | TRBV29-1 | - | TGCAGCACCGGCCGCGGGCCCGATCAGCCCCAGCATTTT | CSTGRGPDQPQHF
- | TRBJ2-1 | TRBV19 | - | TGTGCCAGTAGTAGGGTCCCTAGGAGCAATGAGCAGTTCTTC | CASSRVPRSNEQFF
- | TRBJ2-2 | TRBV6-6 | TRBD2 | TGTGCCAGCAGTGATAGCGGGAAGGCCGGGGAGCTGTTTTTT | CASSDSGKAGELFF
- | TRBJ1-5 | TRBV6-5 | TRBD1 | TGTGCCAGCAGTCCCGCAGGGGGCGGTCAGCCCCAGCATTTT | CASSPAGGGQPQHF
- | TRBJ2-3 | TRBV5-1 | TRBD1 | TGCGCCAGCAGCTTATCCCCCAGGACAGGGGGCACAGATACGCAGTATTTT | CASSLSPRTGGTDTQYF
few | TRBJ1-5 | TRBV10-1 | - | TGCGCCAGCAGTAAAGTGGCAAATCAGCCCCAGCATTTT | CASSKVANQPQHF
- | TRBJ2-5 | TRBV5-4 | TRBD2 | TGTGCCAGCAGCGACTGGCGGGGGGCGGGAGAGACCCAGTACTTC | CASSDWRGAGETQYF
- | TRBJ2-1 | TRBV4-1 | - | TGCGCCAGCAGCCAGACGGGAAAGGATGAGCAGTTCTTC | CASSQTGKDEQFF
- | TRBJ2-1 | TRBV5-1 | - | TGCGCCAGCAGCTTGGGTACTAGATTCAATGAGCAGTTCTTC | CASSLGTRFNEQFF
- | TRBJ1-1 | TRBV2 | TRBD1 | TGTGCCAGCAGGGACAGGGGCGCAACCACTGAAGCTTTCTTT | CASRDRGATTEAFF
- | TRBJ2-5 | TRBV9 | TRBD2 | TGTGCCAGCAGCGTAGCCCTAGCGGGGGTGGCCCAGTACTTC | CASSVALAGVAQYF
- | TRBJ2-7 | TRBV4-2 | TRBD2 | TGTGCCAGCAGCCAAGAGTCTAGCGGGGGGCCGAGCTCCTACGAGCAGTACTTC | CASSQESSGGPSSYEQYF
- | TRBJ1-5 | TRBV5-1 | TRBD1 | TGCGCCAGCAGCTTGGCCGGGACAGGGGATAATCAGCCCCAGCATTTT | CASSLAGTGDNQPQHF
- | TRBJ1-4 | TRBV15 | - | TGTGCCACCAGCAGAGATCGACTTAGGTTGCGGGATGAAAAACTGTTTTTT | CATSRDRLRLRDEKLFF
- | TRBJ2-7 | TRBV7-3 | TRBD1 | TGTGCCAGCAGCTTGGGACAGGGCTTCGAGCAGTACTTC | CASSLGQGFEQYF
once | TRBJ2-3 | TRBV29-1 | TRBD2 | TGCAGCGTTGCGGCTAGCGGTGCAGATACGCAGTATTTT | CSVAASGADTQYF
- | TRBJ2-2 | TRBV19 | - | TGTGCCAGTAGTACAAGGAGCAGCGCGAACACCGGGGAGCTGTTTTTT | CASSTRSSANTGELFF
- | TRBJ2-5 | TRBV3-1/TRBV3-2 | TRBD2 | TGTGCCAGCAGCCAAGAAGGACTAGTGCTCGAGACCCAGTACTTC | CASSQEGLVLETQYF
- | TRBJ1-5 | TRBV30 | - | TGTGCCTGGGGCCCAGGGGGCAATCAGCCCCAGCATTTT | CAWGPGGNQPQHF
- | TRBJ2-5 | TRBV10-3 | - | TGTGCCATCAGTCCAGGGGTAGCTGAGAATCAAGAGACCCAGTACTTC | CAISPGVAENQETQYF
once | TRBJ1-4 | TRBV6-6 | TRBD1 | TGTGCCAGCAGGGGACCGGGACAGACTAATGAAAAACTGTTTTTT | CASRGPGQTNEKLFF
- | TRBJ2-7 | TRBV27 | - | TGTGCCAGCAGTTTATCCCGGGATACCTACGAGCAGTACTTC | CASSLSRDTYEQYF
- | TRBJ2-2 | TRBV28 | - | TGTGCCAGCAACCCAGGGTCTGCGAACACCGGGGAGCTGTTTTTT | CASNPGSANTGELFF
- | TRBJ1-3 | TRBV6-7 | - | TGTGCCAGACGACAGAGACACTCTGGAAACACCATATATTTT | CARRQRHSGNTIYF
- | TRBJ1-2 | TRBV6-4 | TRBD1 | TGTGCCAGCAGTAAGACAGGGGGCAGGGGGGGAATCTATGGCTACACCTTC | CASSKTGGRGGIYGYTF